Listed below are T cell receptor beta chains from one sample, sequenced in a study of blood T cell repertoires in COVID-19. TCRdb's copy holds only in-frame clones and misses some; the assay was immunoSEQ multiplex PCR. The sample consists of around 14,000 clones, roughly nine tenths of them appearing once. The sequenced sample was peripheral blood. Every receptor here comes from a human donor in a cohort sampled during active COVID-19. Both conserved end residues are part of each CDR3. The D gene is left open where the match is weak. The listing skips clone size in some rows; elsewhere it reads once, few, many or a size class.

J gene | D gene | V gene | clone size | CDR3 protein | CDR3 DNA
TRBJ1-2 | TRBD1 | TRBV7-9 | once | CASSLMGQANYGYTF | TGTGCCAGCAGCTTAATGGGACAGGCCAATTATGGCTACACCTTC
TRBJ2-7 | NA | TRBV6-2/TRBV6-3 | NA | CASSYGAKTAFYEQYF | TGTGCCAGCAGTTACGGGGCCAAGACAGCCTTCTACGAGCAGTACTTC
TRBJ1-1 | TRBD1 | TRBV11-2 | once | CASSPRTGAEAFF | TGTGCCAGCAGCCCACGGACAGGAGCTGAAGCTTTCTTT
TRBJ1-3 | NA | TRBV6-1 | once | CASSEGPRRGTIYF | TGTGCCAGCAGTGAAGGTCCCAGACGGGGCACCATATATTTT
TRBJ1-4 | TRBD1 | TRBV24-1 | once | CATSDFRQGDEKLFF | TGTGCCACCAGTGATTTCCGACAGGGGGATGAAAAACTGTTTTTT
TRBJ2-2 | NA | TRBV19 | NA | CASSKRNTGELFF | TGTGCCAGTAGTAAGCGGAACACCGGGGAGCTGTTTTTT
TRBJ1-2 | NA | TRBV2 | NA | CARTATFNYGYTF | TGTGCCAGGACAGCTACATTTAACTATGGCTACACCTTC
TRBJ1-4 | NA | TRBV12-3/TRBV12-4 | once | CASSLTGEGKLFF | TGTGCCAGCAGTTTAACGGGAGAGGGAAAACTGTTTTTT
TRBJ2-6 | TRBD2 | TRBV7-6 | NA | CASSKHRVGAGFSGANVLTF | TGTGCCAGCAGCAAACACCGTGTAGGAGCGGGATTCTCTGGGGCCAACGTCCTGACTTTC
TRBJ1-2 | NA | TRBV24-1 | NA | CATSDDRSPYGYTF | TGTGCCACCAGTGACGACAGGTCCCCCTATGGCTACACCTTC
TRBJ2-5 | NA | TRBV7-9 | NA | CASSSLSMPQETQYF | TGTGCCAGCAGCTCCTTATCTATGCCCCAAGAGACCCAGTACTTC
TRBJ2-1 | TRBD2 | TRBV9 | NA | CASSVERGASYNEQFF | TGTGCCAGCAGCGTAGAGCGGGGGGCCTCCTACAATGAGCAGTTCTTC
TRBJ2-1 | NA | TRBV7-7 | NA | CASSYQLFGEQFF | TGTGCCAGCAGCTATCAGCTCTTCGGGGAGCAGTTCTTC
TRBJ2-7 | TRBD1 | TRBV30 | NA | CAWDRGGLYEQYF | TGTGCCTGGGACAGGGGGGGACTCTACGAGCAGTACTTC
TRBJ1-4 | TRBD1 | TRBV4-3 | NA | CASTPGTGLLEKLFF | TGCGCCAGCACTCCCGGGACAGGGCTTCTGGAAAAACTGTTTTTT
TRBJ1-3 | NA | TRBV18 | NA | CASSPSVQGRDTIYF | TGTGCCAGCTCACCATCCGTTCAGGGTCGGGACACCATATATTTT
TRBJ2-2 | TRBD2 | TRBV5-4 | NA | CASSFASGSAGELFF | TGTGCCAGCAGCTTTGCTAGCGGCTCGGCCGGGGAGCTGTTTTTT
TRBJ2-5 | NA | TRBV7-3 | NA | CASSLGSGTGRQETQYF | TGTGCCAGCAGCTTAGGGTCCGGGACGGGGAGGCAAGAGACCCAGTACTTC
TRBJ2-7 | TRBD2 | TRBV28 | NA | CASSLRTSGRDYEQYF | TGTGCCAGCAGTCTTCGGACTAGCGGGAGGGATTACGAGCAGTACTTC
TRBJ2-3 | TRBD2 | TRBV29-1 | NA | CSVGGLAGGIGADTQYF | TGCAGCGTTGGCGGACTAGCGGGAGGGATAGGCGCAGATACGCAGTATTTT
TRBJ1-1 | TRBD1 | TRBV10-3 | NA | CAISGRQGAANTEAFF | TGTGCCATCAGCGGACGACAGGGGGCGGCGAACACTGAAGCTTTCTTT
TRBJ2-1 | TRBD2 | TRBV19 | NA | CASSRASGTSYNEQFF | TGTGCCAGTAGTAGGGCTAGCGGGACCTCCTACAATGAGCAGTTCTTC
TRBJ1-2 | TRBD1 | TRBV5-6 | NA | CASSPPWDRDNYGYTF | TGTGCCAGCAGCCCCCCCTGGGACAGGGACAATTATGGCTACACCTTC
TRBJ2-1 | NA | TRBV6-2/TRBV6-3 | NA | CASSSLGGSSYNEQFF | TGTGCCAGCAGCTCCCTGGGGGGAAGCTCCTACAATGAGCAGTTCTTC
TRBJ1-2 | NA | TRBV29-1 | few | CSVEHRDYGYTF | TGCAGCGTGGAACACAGGGACTATGGCTACACCTTC
TRBJ2-3 | NA | TRBV20-1 | NA | CSADRDTQYF | TGCAGTGCTGACAGGGATACGCAGTATTTT
TRBJ2-7 | TRBD1 | TRBV19 | NA | CASSKGQGYEQYF | TGTGCCAGTAGTAAGGGACAGGGTTACGAGCAGTACTTC
TRBJ1-5 | NA | TRBV19 | NA | CASRFRGNSNQPQHF | TGTGCCAGTAGATTCCGGGGTAACAGCAATCAGCCCCAGCATTTT
TRBJ2-3 | TRBD2 | TRBV15 | NA | CATSRVSGRASDTQYF | TGTGCCACCAGCAGAGTTAGCGGGAGGGCCTCAGATACGCAGTATTTT
TRBJ1-1 | NA | TRBV18 | NA | CASSRLTGANTEAFF | TGTGCCAGCTCACGATTGACAGGCGCGAACACTGAAGCTTTCTTT
TRBJ1-4 | NA | TRBV18 | NA | CASSLQALTNEKLFF | TGTGCCAGCTCACTTCAGGCCCTCACGAATGAAAAACTGTTTTTT